Following are 18 T cell receptor beta chains from one sample sequenced in a study of early T cells in non-severe SARS-CoV-2 infection. MiXCR, run by TCRdb on the 5' RACE reads, gives a single entry per CDR3 protein. The data show about 94,000 distinct CDR3 sequences, less than 15% seen once. The sample consisted of whole blood. These receptor sequences come from an adult who was a healthcare worker with PCR-confirmed SARS-CoV-2 infection or an uninfected control (not recorded which).

This chain links TRBV7-3 with TRBJ1-1; weak D call: TRBD1 (6 bases). CDR3 length: 13 residues. The germline gives CDR1 SGHTA, CDR2 FQGTGA. The V gene lost 6 bases and the J gene lost 2 bases, with 10 bases spanning the gap. CDR3 bases: TGTGCCAGCAGTGACAGGTATAACACTGAAGCTTTCTTT. It encodes CASSDRYNTEAFF. Full variable domain (rest looked up from reference TRBV7-3 and TRBJ1-1): GAGVSQTPSNKVTEKGKYVELRCDPISGHTALYWYRQSLGQGPEFLIYFQGTGAADDSGLPNDRFFAVRPEGSVSTLKIQRTERGDSAVYLCASSDRYNTEAFFGQGTRLTVV.

This clonotype was detected only a few times. The chain couples TRBV4-3 to TRBJ1-2, with a tentative D call TRBD1 (5 bases). The CDR3 length is 13 residues. CDR1 is LGHNA and CDR2 is YSLEER in the germline V gene. V was pared by 1 base and J by 8 bases, with 11 bases between. CDR3 sequence: CASSQVGGTGYTF. Here the CDR3 DNA reads TGCGCCAGCAGCCAAGTGGGGGGGACGGGCTACACCTTC.

The chain joins TRBV7-2 to TRBJ2-3, with a tentative D call TRBD2 (6 bases). V lost 7 bases, J lost 2 bases, and 16 bases lay in between. Germline V lookup: CDR1 SGHTA, CDR2 FQGNSA. The CDR3 loop spans 15 amino acids. Written as DNA, the CDR3 is TGTGCCAGCACTTATGGCGGGGCCGCCACAGATACGCAGTATTTT. Amino acids: CASTYGGAATDTQYF.

In this sample, this clonotype turned up many times. The chain couples TRBV12-3 or TRBV12-4 to TRBJ2-2; D unresolved. Trimming stripped 5 bases from V and 4 bases from J, with 5 bases between. The CDR3 is 12 residues long. The chain's CDR3 is CASSTSTGELFF. The CDR3 nucleotides are TGTGCCAGCAGTACTTCCACCGGGGAGCTGTTTTTT.

The V call is TRBV5-1, the J call TRBJ1-1, with a tentative D call TRBD1 (5 bases). Per the germline V gene, CDR1 is SGHRS and CDR2 is YFSETQ. Trimming left V 2 bases short and J 1 base short, with 9 bases between. The CDR3 sequence is 14 residues long. The CDR3: CASSLPGQNTEAFF. The CDR3 DNA follows: TGCGCCAGCAGCTTACCCGGACAGAACACTGAAGCTTTCTTT.

In its sample, this clonotype was seen many times. Germline is not matched at one junction end, which may reflect a read error. The chain couples TRBV5-1 to TRBJ1-1; D is unclear. Germline V gene sequence: CDR1 SGHRS, CDR2 YFSETQ. There are 13 residues in the CDR3. CDR3 protein: CASSLGMNTEAFF. CDR3 DNA sequence: TGTGCCAGCAGTTTGGGGATGAACACTGAAGCTTTCTTT.

CDR3 sequence reads: CASSLASQGGYGYTF. The CDR3 DNA reads TGTGCCAGCAGCTTGGCAAGTCAGGGGGGCTATGGCTACACCTTC. This chain connects TRBV7-2 to TRBJ1-2; TRBD1 aligns across 7 bases. The V gene end was trimmed by 3 bases and the J gene end by 4 bases; junction bases not matched to a gene: 8. The CDR3 extends over 15 amino acids. Germline CDR1 SGHTA, CDR2 FQGNSA.

A note on this clonotype: A clone one base away is much larger, so this may be a read error. The chain employs TRBV20-1 and TRBJ1-6; 9 bases map to TRBD1. CDR1 and CDR2 from the germline V gene are DFQATT and SNEGSKA (reference sequence). With 0 bases clipped from V and 10 bases from J, the junction kept 10 bases outside the gene matches. The CDR3 length is 16 residues. The CDR3 protein is CSARDTGTGRASPLHF. In DNA, the CDR3 is TGCAGTGCTAGAGATACTGGGACAGGGAGGGCCTCACCCCTCCACTTT.

The chain combines TRBV20-1 with TRBJ2-7, with TRBD1 matching over 7 bases. Trimming removed 4 bases from V and 1 base from J; junction bases left unmatched: 10. Germline V CDR1 and CDR2: DFQATT, SNEGSKA (reference sequence). The CDR3 is 15 amino acids. This chain's CDR3 is CSATAGTAQSYEQYF. In DNA form, the CDR3 reads TGCAGTGCTACCGCCGGGACAGCTCAATCCTACGAGCAGTACTTC.

The chain links TRBV3-1 to TRBJ1-1; TRBD1 might be the D (5 bases). Trimming cost V 6 bases and J 3 bases, with 11 bases left between them. Germline-derived CDR1 and CDR2 are LGHDT and YNNKEL (reference sequence). The CDR3 covers 13 residues. The CDR3 DNA reads TGTGCCAGCAGTCCCAGGGTGTACACTGAAGCTTTCTTT. It encodes CASSPRVYTEAFF.

This chain connects TRBV7-6 to TRBJ2-5; maybe TRBD1 (6 bases). Germline V gene sequence: CDR1 SGHVS, CDR2 FNYEAQ. V was shortened by 5 bases and J by 0 bases, with 22 bases between the two germline ends. CDR3 length: 18 residues. CDR3 nucleotides: TGTGCCAGCAGCCCGCACCTGAGGGACAACCCGTACCAAGAGACCCAGTACTTC. It translates to CASSPHLRDNPYQETQYF.

In this sample, this clonotype turned up many times. CDR3 DNA sequence: TGCGCCAGCAGCTTAGGCCCGACTACCACAGATACGCAGTATTTT. It codes for CASSLGPTTTDTQYF. V and J are TRBV5-1 and TRBJ2-3; D is possibly TRBD2 (5 bases). Germline V gene sequence: CDR1 SGHRS, CDR2 YFSETQ. Between the trimmed V and J ends, which lost 2 bases and 2 bases, there was a span of 12 bases. The CDR3 is 15 amino acids.

This chain joins TRBV7-9 and TRBJ1-5, with D uncertain. V gave up 1 base and J gave up 1 base, with 11 bases separating them. The CDR3 contains 16 residues. Germline values: CDR1 SEHNR, CDR2 FQNEAQ (reference sequence). This chain's CDR3 is CASSLDSPRSNQPQHF. The CDR3 nucleotides read TGTGCCAGCAGCTTAGATAGCCCCAGGAGCAATCAGCCCCAGCATTTT.

This clonotype was observed many times. The V call is TRBV20-1, the J call TRBJ2-1, with D hard to call. Germline CDR1 DFQATT, CDR2 SNEGSKA (reference sequence). The CDR3 length is 12 residues. The V end lost 0 bases, the J end lost 5 bases, and 5 bases lay between the germline ends. CDR3 nucleotide sequence: TGCAGTGCTAGAGATAAGCACAATGAGCAGTTCTTC. Its translation is CSARDKHNEQFF.

This clonotype occurred many times. The rearrangement uses TRBV24-1 and TRBJ2-3; D is possibly TRBD1 (6 bases). This CDR3 is built from 15 residues. V was trimmed by 4 bases and J by 1 base, leaving 11 bases between them. CDR1 and CDR2 (germline): KGHDR, SFDVKD. CDR3 protein: CATSDHRVGTDTQYF. The CDR3 region has the DNA TGTGCCACCAGTGACCACAGGGTCGGCACAGATACGCAGTATTTT.

This clonotype came up a few times. V usage is TRBV18 and J usage is TRBJ2-7; tentative D call: TRBD1 (5 bases). V lost 10 bases to trimming and J lost 7 bases, with 23 bases between them. Germline V lookup: CDR1 KGHSH, CDR2 LQKENI. CDR3 length: 14 residues. The CDR3 DNA follows: TGTGCCACCTCCCTAGGGGCCCCCCTTAGTGAGCAGTACTTC. Translation gives CATSLGAPLSEQYF. The variable domain in full, with the rest retrieved from reference TRBV18 and TRBJ2-7, is NAGVMQNPRHLVRRRGQEARLRCSPMKGHSHVYWYRQLPEEGLKFMVYLQKENIIDESGMPKERFSAEFPKEGPSILRIQQVVRGDSAAYFCATSLGAPLSEQYFGPGTRLTVT.

There are many counts of this clonotype. The chain recombines TRBV7-9 with TRBJ1-1, with TRBD1 matching over 7 bases. Germline assignment: CDR1 SEHNR and CDR2 FQNEAQ (reference sequence). The CDR3 covers 14 residues. Trimming took 5 bases from V and 5 from J; bases not matched to a gene: 8. In nucleotides, the CDR3 is TGTGCCAGCAGCCAAAAGACAGGGTGGACTGAAGCTTTCTTT. Protein product: CASSQKTGWTEAFF.

This clonotype has only a few counts. The chain uses TRBV6-2 or TRBV6-3 and TRBJ1-1; D is perhaps TRBD1 (5 bases). Germline assignment: CDR1 MNHEY and CDR2 SVGEGT. The CDR3 is 14 amino acids. V lost 5 bases, J lost 4 bases, and 14 bases lay in between. The CDR3 DNA sequence: TGTGCCAGCAGTCCCCGCGGGGGGGTCACTGAAGCTTTCTTT. This sequence encodes CASSPRGGVTEAFF.